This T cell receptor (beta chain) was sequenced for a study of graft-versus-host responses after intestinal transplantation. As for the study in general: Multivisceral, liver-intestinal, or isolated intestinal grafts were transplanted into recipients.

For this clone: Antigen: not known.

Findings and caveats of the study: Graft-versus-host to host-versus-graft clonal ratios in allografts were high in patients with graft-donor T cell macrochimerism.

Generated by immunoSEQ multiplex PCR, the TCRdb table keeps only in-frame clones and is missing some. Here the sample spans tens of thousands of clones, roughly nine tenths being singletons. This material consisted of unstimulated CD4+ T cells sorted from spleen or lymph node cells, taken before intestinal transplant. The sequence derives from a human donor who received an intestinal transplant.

CDR3 sequence (DNA): TGTGCCTGGTCCCCGGGAGTGGGACAGCTACTTCCCTACGAGCAGTACTTC. Amino acid sequence: CAWSPGVGQLLPYEQYF. This chain uses TRBV30 with TRBJ2-7; the D gene is possibly TRBD1 (7 bases). Per germline, CDR1 GTSNPN and CDR2 SVGIG (reference sequence). Trimming cost V 5 bases and J 2 bases, with 25 bases left between them. CDR3 length: 17 amino acids.